Listed here are 18 T cell receptor beta chains from one sample, sequenced in a study of T cell responses to AZD1222 COVID-19 vaccine. TCRdb keeps only in-frame clones here, not all; method: immunoSEQ multiplex PCR. The data show some 100,000 clones, around nine tenths seen once. The sequencing used peripheral blood, collected on day 0 of AZD1222 vaccination. These receptors came from an adult in good health.

This sequence joins TRBV5-6 and TRBJ1-1, with D tentatively TRBD1 (6 bases). Between the trimmed V and J ends, which lost 1 base and 1 base, there was a span of 14 bases. The length of the CDR3 is 16 residues. Germline CDR1 reads SGHDT; CDR2 reads YYEEEE. CDR3 sequence (DNA): TGTGCCAGCAGCTTGACAGGGAGGAGAGAGAACACTGAAGCTTTCTTT. Its translation is CASSLTGRRENTEAFF.

This clone was seen only once. The chain joins TRBV3-1 (or the pseudogene TRBV3-2) to TRBJ1-3, with D unresolved. Trimming left V 2 bases short and J 4 bases short, with 9 bases between. CDR1 LGHDT and CDR2 YNNKEL come from the germline V gene (reference sequence). The CDR3 consists of 14 residues. The CDR3 sequence: CASSQTSPGNTIYF. The CDR3 DNA follows: TGTGCCAGCAGCCAAACTTCACCCGGAAACACCATATATTTT.

V is TRBV7-2 and J is TRBJ2-7; possible D gene TRBD2, 6 bases. This CDR3 is built from 12 residues. Trimming shortened V by 5 bases and J by 5 bases, and 10 bases separated the two germline ends. The germline gives CDR1 SGHTA, CDR2 FQGNSA. The CDR3 DNA is TGTGCCAGCAGCCCCCGCGGGGACGAGCAGTACTTC. Translation: CASSPRGDEQYF.

The gene calls are TRBV3-1 (or the pseudogene TRBV3-2) and TRBJ2-2; TRBD2 agrees at 12 bases. Germline V gives CDR1 LGHDT, CDR2 YNNKEL (reference sequence). The length of the CDR3 is 15 residues. The trim removed 6 bases at V and 4 bases at J, leaving 3 bases unmatched. CDR3 loop: CASRLAGGGTGELFF. DNA of the CDR3: TGTGCCAGCAGACTAGCGGGAGGTGGCACCGGGGAGCTGTTTTTT.

The chain joins TRBV5-1 to TRBJ1-1; maybe TRBD1 (6 bases). Germline CDR1 and CDR2: SGHRS and YFSETQ. V was pared by 6 bases and J by 2 bases, with 23 bases between. The CDR3 loop spans 17 amino acids. CDR3 bases: TGCGCCAGCACCCAATCACCCGGTGCAGGGGCCAACACTGAAGCTTTCTTT. It translates to CASTQSPGAGANTEAFF.

This chain joins TRBV19 and TRBJ2-6; 9 bases line up with TRBD1. J gave up 2 bases and V 6 bases, and 2 bases lay outside the gene matches. The CDR3 length is 15 residues. CDR1 LNHDA and CDR2 SQIVND come from the germline V gene (reference sequence). CDR3 loop: CASSGQGTGANVLTF. The CDR3 DNA sequence: TGTGCCAGTAGCGGACAGGGGACTGGGGCCAACGTCCTGACTTTC.

V usage is TRBV2 and J usage is TRBJ1-2; D call uncertain. Germline CDR1 reads SNHLY; CDR2 reads FYNNEI. The CDR3 sequence is 15 residues long. V was clipped by 4 bases and J by 8 bases, with 20 bases between them. The chain's CDR3 is CASSATGRWKQGYTF. For the CDR3, the DNA is TGTGCCAGCAGTGCAACCGGGAGATGGAAGCAGGGCTACACCTTC.

This clone was seen only once. This chain connects TRBV5-6 to TRBJ1-5, with 7 bases aligning to TRBD1. The V segment lost 0 bases and the J segment 2 bases; nucleotides outside the gene matches: 5. CDR1 and CDR2 (germline): SGHDT, YYEEEE. The CDR3 runs 16 residues. Here the CDR3 DNA reads TGTGCCAGCAGCTTGGAGGACAGGATTGGCAATCAGCCCCAGCATTTT. Protein product: CASSLEDRIGNQPQHF.

The chain recombines TRBV6-2 or TRBV6-3 with TRBJ2-2, with D perhaps TRBD2 (5 bases). V gave up 5 bases and J gave up 1 base, with 11 bases separating them. CDR3 length: 15 residues. Germline-derived CDR1 and CDR2 are MNHEY and SVGEGT. In nucleotides, the CDR3 is TGTGCCAGCAGTACCCGGGCGGGGAACACCGGGGAGCTGTTTTTT. It codes for CASSTRAGNTGELFF.

CDR3 sequence: CASSRYSPYEQYF. Written as DNA, the CDR3 is TGTGCCAGCAGCCGTTACTCTCCCTACGAGCAGTACTTC. This rearrangement joins TRBV3-1 (or the pseudogene TRBV3-2) to TRBJ2-7; D unclear. V lost 4 bases, J lost 2 bases, and 9 bases lay in between. Germline CDR1 LGHDT, CDR2 YNNKEL (reference sequence). The CDR3 spans 13 residues.

Comment on this clone: Other DNA variants within this sample encode the same CDR3. The chain joins TRBV28 to TRBJ2-1; D may match TRBD1 or TRBD2 (6 bases each). CDR1 and CDR2 (germline): MDHEN, SYDVKM. The CDR3 runs to 15 residues. The V end lost 2 bases, the J end lost 3 bases, and 11 bases lay between the germline ends. The CDR3 DNA reads as TGTGCCAGCAGTTTAGGGGGGCAGTACTACAATGAGCAGTTCTTC. Translating it yields CASSLGGQYYNEQFF.

This chain links TRBV12-3 or TRBV12-4 with TRBJ1-1; no firm D call. The length of the CDR3 is 13 residues. Trimming cost V 6 bases and J 11 bases, with 19 bases left between them. For the CDR3, the DNA is TGTGCCAGCAGCCACGATACGGGCGTGGTCGCTTTCTTT. Protein sequence: CASSHDTGVVAFF.

CDR3 sequence reads: CASSFTGSRGNEKLFF. DNA of the CDR3: TGTGCCAGCAGTTTTACAGGGAGTAGAGGTAATGAAAAACTGTTTTTT. The chain links TRBV5-6 to TRBJ1-4; D possibly corresponds to TRBD1 (6 bases). CDR1 and CDR2 from the germline V gene are SGHDT and YYEEEE. This CDR3 is built from 16 residues. The ends were cut back, 5 bases at V and 4 bases at J, with 18 bases in the middle.

This clone showed up just once. V is TRBV6-5 and J is TRBJ2-3, with D possibly matching TRBD2 (6 bases). This CDR3 is 13 amino acids long. The V end was cut by 5 bases, the J end by 6 bases, with 12 bases between. Germline CDR1 is MNHEY and CDR2 is SVGAGI. The CDR3 DNA reads as TGTGCCAGCAGTCGGAGGGATCGGGATACGCAGTATTTT. Its protein is CASSRRDRDTQYF.

The chain carries TRBV5-6 and TRBJ1-5; possibly TRBD1 for D (5 bases). CDR1 and CDR2 from the germline V gene are SGHDT and YYEEEE. This CDR3 spans 13 amino acids. Trimming took off 4 bases at V and 3 bases at J, with 8 bases between the two ends. The CDR3 sequence: CASSRGLNQPQHF. CDR3 DNA: TGTGCCAGCAGCCGGGGCCTCAATCAGCCCCAGCATTTT.

The chain links TRBV4-3 to TRBJ2-1; 10 nucleotides agree with TRBD2. V lost 3 bases to trimming and J lost 2 bases; unmatched junction nucleotides: 1. CDR1 is LGHNA and CDR2 is YSLEER in the germline V gene. The CDR3 length is 15 residues. CDR3 DNA: TGCGCCAGCAGCCAGGGGACTAGCGCCTACAATGAGCAGTTCTTC. It encodes CASSQGTSAYNEQFF.

V gene TRBV4-1 combines with J gene TRBJ2-7; TRBD2 matches 9 bases. The V gene's germline CDR1 is MGHRA and CDR2 YSYEKL. This CDR3 is 15 amino acids long. V lost 1 base and J lost 2; bases outside the gene matches: 3. CDR3 nucleotides: TGCGCCAGCAGCCAAGGGCTAGCGGGGACCTACGAGCAGTACTTC. Translation: CASSQGLAGTYEQYF.

This clone occurred once. The CDR3 DNA reads TGCGCCAGCAGTAATATACTAGCGGGAGTGGGGGAGACCCAGTACTTC. Protein product: CASSNILAGVGETQYF. The rearrangement joins TRBV4-3 to TRBJ2-5; TRBD2 matches at 11 bases. J gave up 5 bases and V 6 bases, and 11 bases lay outside the gene matches. The germline CDR1 and CDR2 sequences are LGHNA and YSLEER. CDR3 length: 16 residues.